The entry below gives a single T cell receptor beta chain sequence along with its context. Germline V gives CDR1 LNHNV, CDR2 YYDKDF (reference sequence). The CDR3 is 13 residues long. V lost 1 base, J lost 5 bases, and 7 bases lay in between. This entry comes from a study of T-cell reconstitution after alpha-beta-depleted transplantation in children. Using unique molecular identifiers, the investigators prepared the TCRbeta library. TCRdb ran MiXCR on the PCR reads and lists one entry per CDR3 protein. The sample has about 200,000 distinct CDR3 sequences; 13% to 15% are singletons. The chain carries TRBV15 and TRBJ2-3; D is perhaps TRBD1 (6 bases). The sequences come from PBMCs from the stem cell graft donor, collected from the stem cell graft. The TCR sequence derives from a human donor who donated a stem cell graft to a child with acute lymphoblastic leukemia. The CDR3 coding sequence is TGTGCCACCAGCAGAGGGGACATAGATACGCAGTATTTT. As protein: CATSRGDIDTQYF.